The next 2 T cell receptor beta chains were all read from a single sample in a study of CD8+CD57+ T cells in acquired aplastic anemia. The sequenced patients had an expansion of CD8+CD57+ cells seen by flow cytometry. Genomic DNA provided the template from which TCR beta VDJ and CDR3 profiles were obtained. TCRdb reprocessed the reads via MiXCR and lists one record per CDR3 protein. The data contain 200,000 to 300,000 distinct CDR3 sequences, 82% of them singletons. Sample: sorted CD4+, CD8+, or CD8+CD57+ T cells (not recorded which) from PBMCs. These receptors were taken from a human donor with aplastic anemia.

The V gene is TRBV9, the J gene TRBJ2-3; D unresolved. This CDR3 has 15 amino acids. V lost 4 bases, J lost 10 bases, and 22 bases lay in between. CDR1 SGDLS and CDR2 YYNGEE come from the germline V gene. In nucleotides, the CDR3 is TGTGCCAGCAGCCTCCCCCCCAGAGGACCAGGCGCGCAGTATTTT. Translation: CASSLPPRGPGAQYF.

The genes are TRBV20-1 and TRBJ1-2, with 7 bases matching TRBD1. With V trimmed by 5 bases and J by 7 bases, 7 bases remained unmatched. Germline loops: CDR1 DFQATT, CDR2 SNEGSKA (reference sequence). The CDR3 has 12 amino acids. The CDR3 DNA reads TGCAGTGCTCGACAGGGAGGGCTTGGCTACACCTTC. Encoded protein: CSARQGGLGYTF.